Below, one T cell receptor beta chain is given with its context. The antigen remains unidentified. Sample treatment: around 19 received Ad26.COV2.S at low or high dose, single or two shots; several received placebo; per-sample allocation not given. Specimen acquisition occurred on day 63 following the initial vaccine or placebo injection. It was an adult aged 18-55 years in Boston who was the donor. The data were taken from a study of Ad26.COV2.S vaccination and SARS-CoV-2 variants. Across the whole study: It was the COV1001 Ad26.COV2.S trial arm that included the donor. Into the muscle, Ad26.COV2.S was dosed once or twice, 56 days apart.

Overall study results and limits: Whether participants received vaccine or placebo, their non-spike TCR breadth was similar.

Profiling relied on immunoSEQ multiplex PCR, and the TCRdb table lists in-frame clones only, not all of them. The sample has hundreds of thousands of clones, about 93% seen once. Trimming cost V 7 bases and J 8 bases; bases outside gene matches: 5. CDR1 and CDR2 (germline): KGHDR, SFDVKD. The CDR3 totals 13 residues. The V and J genes are TRBV24-1 and TRBJ2-1, with 9 bases fitting TRBD1. Source: peripheral blood, taken in a trial of Ad26.COV2.S vaccine versus placebo. The receptor was derived from a person aged 18 to 65 who received the Ad26.COV2.S COVID-19 vaccine or a placebo. CDR3 sequence: CATSGQGRDEQFF. The CDR3 DNA follows: TGTGCCACCAGCGGACAGGGGCGGGATGAGCAGTTCTTC.